This TCR beta chain is from a study of response to subunit inactivated influenza vaccine. Study results and limitations: Each seasonal influenza vaccination recruits few new T cells, the authors suggested.

This clonotype was counted between two and nine times. Its antigen is still unknown. Looked up from germline, CDR1 is SGHVS and CDR2 is FNYEAQ. V was shortened by 3 bases and J by 5 bases, with 11 bases between the two germline ends. The CDR3 sequence is 13 residues long. TCRdb reanalysed the RT-PCR reads using MiXCR and keeps one entry per CDR3 protein. This table holds 550,000 to 800,000 distinct CDR3 sequences, more than 11% found once. Material: PBMCs from blood, obtained 14 to 15 days before vaccination. This rearrangement joins TRBV7-6 to TRBJ2-7, with D tentatively TRBD2 (5 bases). The sequence was obtained from a man in his fifties who received an inactivated influenza vaccine. CDR3 sequence (DNA): TGTGCCAGCAGCTTCACTAGTTCCCACGAGCAGTACTTC. This encodes CASSFTSSHEQYF.